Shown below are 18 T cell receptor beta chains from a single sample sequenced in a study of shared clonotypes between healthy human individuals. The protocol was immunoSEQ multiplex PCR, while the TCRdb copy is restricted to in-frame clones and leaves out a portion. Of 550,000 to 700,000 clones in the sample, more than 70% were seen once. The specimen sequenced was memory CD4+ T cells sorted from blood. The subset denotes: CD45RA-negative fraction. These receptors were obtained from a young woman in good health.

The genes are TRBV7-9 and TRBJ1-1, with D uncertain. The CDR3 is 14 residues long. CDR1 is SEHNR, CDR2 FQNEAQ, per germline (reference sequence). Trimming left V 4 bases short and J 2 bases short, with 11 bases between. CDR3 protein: CASSSRTSNTEAFF. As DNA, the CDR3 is TGTGCCAGCAGCTCGAGGACTTCTAACACTGAAGCTTTCTTT.

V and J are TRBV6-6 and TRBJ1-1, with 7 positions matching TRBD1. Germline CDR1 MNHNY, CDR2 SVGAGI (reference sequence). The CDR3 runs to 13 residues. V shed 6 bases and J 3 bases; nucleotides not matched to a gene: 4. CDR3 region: CASSRGEDTEAFF. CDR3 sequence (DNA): TGTGCCAGCAGCAGGGGGGAAGACACTGAAGCTTTCTTT.

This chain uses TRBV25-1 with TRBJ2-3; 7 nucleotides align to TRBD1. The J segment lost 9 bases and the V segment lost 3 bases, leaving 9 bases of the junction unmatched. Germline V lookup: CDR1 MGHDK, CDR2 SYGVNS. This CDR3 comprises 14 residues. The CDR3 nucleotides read TGTGCCAGCAGTGACGACCAACAGGGGAAGACGCAGTATTTT. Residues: CASSDDQQGKTQYF.

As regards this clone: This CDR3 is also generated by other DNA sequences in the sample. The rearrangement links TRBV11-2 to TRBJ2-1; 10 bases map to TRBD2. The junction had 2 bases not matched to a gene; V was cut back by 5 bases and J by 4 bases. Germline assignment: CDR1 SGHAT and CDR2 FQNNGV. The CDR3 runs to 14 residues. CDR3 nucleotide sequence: TGTGCCAGCAGCCGGACTAGCGGTTACAATGAGCAGTTCTTC. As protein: CASSRTSGYNEQFF.

DNA of the CDR3: TGTGCCAGCAGCTTGGATGCGATGGGCGGGGAGCTGTTTTTT. This codes for CASSLDAMGGELFF. The chain uses TRBV5-4 and TRBJ2-2; no clear D. The CDR3 is 14 amino acids. CDR1 and CDR2 (germline): SGHNT, YYREEE (reference sequence). Trimming pared 0 bases from V and 7 bases from J, leaving 10 bases between.

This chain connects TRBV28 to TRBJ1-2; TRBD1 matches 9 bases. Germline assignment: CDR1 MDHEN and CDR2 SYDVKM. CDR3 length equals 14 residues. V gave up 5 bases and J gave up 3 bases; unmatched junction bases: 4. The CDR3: CASSGTGTYYGYTF. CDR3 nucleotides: TGTGCCAGCAGTGGGACAGGGACGTACTATGGCTACACCTTC.

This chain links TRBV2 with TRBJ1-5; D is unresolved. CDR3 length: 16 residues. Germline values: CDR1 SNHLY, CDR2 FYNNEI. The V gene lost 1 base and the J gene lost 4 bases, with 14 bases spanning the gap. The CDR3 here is CASSEGRAGPNQPQHF. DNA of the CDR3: TGTGCCAGCAGTGAAGGGCGGGCAGGTCCTAATCAGCCCCAGCATTTT.

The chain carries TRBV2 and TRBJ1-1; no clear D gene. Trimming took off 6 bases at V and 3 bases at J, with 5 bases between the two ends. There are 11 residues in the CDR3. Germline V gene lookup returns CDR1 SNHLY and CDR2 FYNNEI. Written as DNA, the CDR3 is TGTGCCAGCAGCTCCTACACTGAAGCTTTCTTT. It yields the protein CASSSYTEAFF.

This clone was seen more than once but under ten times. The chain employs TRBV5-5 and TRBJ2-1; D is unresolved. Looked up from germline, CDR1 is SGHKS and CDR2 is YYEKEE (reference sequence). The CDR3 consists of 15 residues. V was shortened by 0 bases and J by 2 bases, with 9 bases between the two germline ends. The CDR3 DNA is TGTGCCAGCAGCTTGGCTAGGGCTACCTACAATGAGCAGTTCTTC. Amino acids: CASSLARATYNEQFF.

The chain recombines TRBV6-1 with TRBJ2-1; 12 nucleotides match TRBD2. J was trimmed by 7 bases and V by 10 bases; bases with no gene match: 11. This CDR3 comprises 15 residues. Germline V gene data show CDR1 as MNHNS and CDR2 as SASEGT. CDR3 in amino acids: CATEPGTSGRNEQFF. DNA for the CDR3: TGTGCCACCGAGCCCGGCACTAGCGGGAGGAATGAGCAGTTCTTC.

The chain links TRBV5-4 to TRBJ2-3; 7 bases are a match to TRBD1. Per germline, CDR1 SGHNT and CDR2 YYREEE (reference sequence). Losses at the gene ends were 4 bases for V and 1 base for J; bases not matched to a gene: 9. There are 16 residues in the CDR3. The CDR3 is CASSQGRGGGTDTQYF. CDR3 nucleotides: TGTGCCAGCAGCCAGGGGCGAGGGGGCGGCACAGATACGCAGTATTTT.

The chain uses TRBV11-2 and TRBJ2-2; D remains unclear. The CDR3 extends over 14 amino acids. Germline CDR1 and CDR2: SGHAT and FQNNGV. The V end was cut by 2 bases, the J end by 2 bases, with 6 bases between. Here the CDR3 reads CASSLSYNTGELFF. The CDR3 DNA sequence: TGTGCCAGCAGCTTATCCTACAACACCGGGGAGCTGTTTTTT.

CDR3 protein: CASSAGTGGDQPQHF. In nucleotides, the CDR3 is TGTGCCAGCAGTGCCGGGACAGGGGGGGATCAGCCCCAGCATTTT. The rearrangement joins TRBV2 to TRBJ1-5, with 11 bases identical to TRBD1. CDR1 SNHLY and CDR2 FYNNEI come from the germline V gene. This CDR3 comprises 15 residues. V shed 4 bases and J 5 bases; nucleotides not matched to a gene: 4.

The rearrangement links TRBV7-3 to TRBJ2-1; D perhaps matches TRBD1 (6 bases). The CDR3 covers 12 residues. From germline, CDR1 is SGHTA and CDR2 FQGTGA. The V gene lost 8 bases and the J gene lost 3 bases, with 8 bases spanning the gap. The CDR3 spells CASGTNYNEQFF. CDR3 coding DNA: TGTGCCAGCGGGACAAACTACAATGAGCAGTTCTTC.

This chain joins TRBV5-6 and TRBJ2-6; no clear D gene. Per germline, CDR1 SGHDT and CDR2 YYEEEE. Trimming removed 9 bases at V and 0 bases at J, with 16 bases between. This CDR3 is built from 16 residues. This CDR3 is CATESYITSGANVLTF. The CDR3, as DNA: TGTGCCACCGAGTCGTACATTACCTCTGGGGCCAACGTCCTGACTTTC. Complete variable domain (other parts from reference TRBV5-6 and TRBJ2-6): DAGVTQSPTHLIKTRGQQVTLRCSPKSGHDTVSWYQQALGQGPQFIFQYYEEEERQRGNFPDRFSGHQFPNYSSELNVNALLLGDSALYLCATESYITSGANVLTFGAGSRLTVL.

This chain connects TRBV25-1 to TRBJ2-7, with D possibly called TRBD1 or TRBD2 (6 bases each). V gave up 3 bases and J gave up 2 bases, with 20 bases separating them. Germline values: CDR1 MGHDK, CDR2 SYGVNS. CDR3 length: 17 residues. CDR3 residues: CASSEPSSGAKAYEQYF. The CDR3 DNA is TGTGCCAGCAGTGAGCCCTCATCGGGGGCGAAGGCCTACGAGCAGTACTTC.

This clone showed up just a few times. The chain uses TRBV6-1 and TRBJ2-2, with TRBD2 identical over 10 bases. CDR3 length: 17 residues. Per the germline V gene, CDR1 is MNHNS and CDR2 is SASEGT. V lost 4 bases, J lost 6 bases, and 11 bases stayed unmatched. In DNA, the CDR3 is TGTGCCAGCAGTGTACAGGGGTTTCTAGCGGGAGCCGGGGAGCTGTTTTTT. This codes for CASSVQGFLAGAGELFF.

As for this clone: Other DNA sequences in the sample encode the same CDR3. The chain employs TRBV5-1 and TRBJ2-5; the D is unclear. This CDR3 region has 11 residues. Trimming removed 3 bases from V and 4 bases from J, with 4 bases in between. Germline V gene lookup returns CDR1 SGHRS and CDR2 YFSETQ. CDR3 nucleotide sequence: TGCGCCAGCAGCTCGGCAGAGACCCAGTACTTC. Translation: CASSSAETQYF.